This record looks at one T cell receptor beta chain sequence and its context. Antigen specificity is unknown. The data are from a study of T cell responses to AZD1222 COVID-19 vaccine. Study results and caveats: Clonal diversity was possibly underestimated; the donors were predominantly white British and more often female. Recipients of two AZD1222 doses showed rising Spike-specific TCR breadth and depth. Researchers took repertoire samples only after the peak T cell response had come.

Sequenced by immunoSEQ multiplex PCR; TCRdb stores in-frame clones only, minus some. This repertoire shows around 150,000 clones, around 93% found once; its top ten account for approximately 2.2%. The germline V gene has CDR1 MNHEY and CDR2 SVGEGT. The CDR3 is made up of 14 amino acids. With 2 bases clipped from V and 6 bases from J, the junction kept 4 bases outside the gene matches. Sample: peripheral blood, taken on day 0 of AZD1222 vaccination. The sequence was obtained from an adult in good health. The V call is TRBV6-2 or TRBV6-3, the J call TRBJ1-2, with 9 bases identical to TRBD1. As DNA, the CDR3 is TGTGCCAGCAGTTACACACAGGGGGCGAATGGCTACACCTTC. It is translated as CASSYTQGANGYTF.